The next 27 T cell receptor beta chains were all read from a single sample in a study of blood T cell repertoires in COVID-19. This table comes from immunoSEQ multiplex PCR, and its TCRdb copy is limited to in-frame clones, with some not included. The table lists some 180,000 clones, 84% of them singletons, with around 3.1% in the top ten. The source material was PBMCs or T cells enriched from blood (not recorded which). These receptors were collected from a woman aged 25 to 39 who had been exposed to COVID-19.

The chain links TRBV5-1 to TRBJ2-5; 14 nucleotides align to TRBD2. Germline V gene lookup returns CDR1 SGHRS and CDR2 YFSETQ. The CDR3 consists of 16 residues. Trimming cost V 4 bases and J 5 bases; bases outside gene matches: 7. The DNA of the CDR3 is TGCGCCAGCAGCACGACTAGCGGGGGGGCAGGGGAGACCCAGTACTTC. Translating gives CASSTTSGGAGETQYF.

The gene calls are TRBV4-1 and TRBJ1-1; the match to TRBD1 covers 8 bases. Trimming at V came to 4 bases and at J to 11 bases, leaving 6 bases not matched to a gene. Germline CDR1 MGHRA, CDR2 YSYEKL. The CDR3 totals 12 residues. In DNA form, the CDR3 reads TGCGCCAGCAGCCCCAGGGGACAGGCGGCTTTCTTT. As protein: CASSPRGQAAFF.

This clone was seen only once. V usage is TRBV5-1 and J usage is TRBJ1-1; no clear D gene. V was trimmed by 0 bases and J by 0 bases, leaving 9 bases between them. The CDR3 length is 15 residues. Per the germline V gene, CDR1 is SGHRS and CDR2 is YFSETQ. The CDR3 region has the DNA TGCGCCAGCAGCTTGGATAGCCAGATGAACACTGAAGCTTTCTTT. Its translation is CASSLDSQMNTEAFF.

A single count supports this clone. This rearrangement joins TRBV30 to TRBJ2-5; 8 bases are shared with TRBD2. The CDR3 runs to 14 residues. CDR1 and CDR2 (germline): GTSNPN, SVGIG (reference sequence). In DNA, the CDR3 is TGTGCTCACCGGGGGGGCTCCCTCTGGGAGACCCAGTACTTC. Protein sequence: CAHRGGSLWETQYF.

This clone appeared once. The V and J genes are TRBV2 and TRBJ2-7; 7 nucleotides match TRBD1. V shed 8 bases and J 2 bases; nucleotides not matched to a gene: 12. The V gene's germline CDR1 is SNHLY and CDR2 FYNNEI. The CDR3 runs to 15 residues. CDR3: CASLLSHGTAYEQYF. In nucleotides, the CDR3 is TGTGCCAGCCTGCTCTCCCACGGGACAGCCTACGAGCAGTACTTC.

The V call is TRBV7-3, the J call TRBJ2-1; 9 bases map to TRBD2. This CDR3 is built from 15 residues. Germline V gene lookup returns CDR1 SGHTA and CDR2 FQGTGA. J gave up 7 bases and V 1 base, and 5 bases lay outside the gene matches. The CDR3 loop is CASSLSGGASNEQFF. DNA for the CDR3: TGTGCCAGCAGCTTAAGCGGGGGGGCGTCGAATGAGCAGTTCTTC. Together with reference TRBV7-3 and TRBJ2-1, the CDR3 gives the full variable domain: GAGVSQTPSNKVTEKGKYVELRCDPISGHTALYWYRQSLGQGPEFLIYFQGTGAADDSGLPNDRFFAVRPEGSVSTLKIQRTERGDSAVYLCASSLSGGASNEQFFGPGTRLTVL.

The chain carries TRBV15 and TRBJ1-3, with D possibly being TRBD1 (5 bases). The CDR3 runs 15 residues. CDR1 and CDR2 from the germline V gene are LNHNV and YYDKDF (reference sequence). Trimming stripped 1 base from V and 2 bases from J, with 9 bases between. CDR3 sequence reads: CATSRGAGTGNTIYF. DNA of the CDR3: TGTGCCACCAGCAGAGGGGCAGGGACTGGAAACACCATATATTTT.

The CDR3 nucleotides read TGTGCCAGCAGCTTTGGGACAGGCCCCGGGGACTATGGCTACACCTTC. It is translated as CASSFGTGPGDYGYTF. The gene calls are TRBV3-1 (or the pseudogene TRBV3-2) and TRBJ1-2; 8 bases are a match to TRBD1. The CDR3 runs 16 residues. Germline CDR1 LGHDT, CDR2 YNNKEL (reference sequence). V trimming: 5 bases; J trimming: 3 bases; junction bases outside the gene matches: 11.

The chain couples TRBV29-1 to TRBJ1-2; D is possibly TRBD1 (5 bases). The CDR3 extends over 14 amino acids. V was clipped by 8 bases and J by 5 bases, with 21 bases between them. The germline gives CDR1 SQVTM, CDR2 ANQGSEA. This CDR3 reads CSTGDLQAQYGYTF. The CDR3 DNA reads TGCAGCACCGGTGACCTACAGGCCCAATATGGCTACACCTTC.

This clone was counted a single time. This rearrangement joins TRBV6-6 to TRBJ2-5; the D gene is possibly TRBD2 (6 bases). The CDR3 totals 12 residues. V lost 7 bases to trimming and J lost 5 bases, with 11 bases between them. CDR1 is MNHNY and CDR2 is SVGAGI in the germline V gene (reference sequence). DNA for the CDR3: TGTGCCAGCATGCGACGGGGGGAGACCCAGTACTTC. It is translated as CASMRRGETQYF.

The gene calls are TRBV25-1 and TRBJ1-2; D possibly corresponds to TRBD1 (5 bases). There are 13 residues in the CDR3. Between the trimmed V and J ends, which lost 4 bases and 8 bases, there was a span of 14 bases. From germline, CDR1 is MGHDK and CDR2 SYGVNS. CDR3 nucleotides: TGTGCCAGCAGTGGGGGGGTAGGAGGAGGCTACACCTTC. It yields the protein CASSGGVGGGYTF.

The chain uses TRBV5-5 and TRBJ2-7; tentatively, D is TRBD2 (6 bases). Germline-derived CDR1 and CDR2 are SGHKS and YYEKEE (reference sequence). V was cut by 1 base and J by 2 bases, with 13 bases left in between. The CDR3 spans 15 residues. The CDR3 is CASSLSGGEAYEQYF. Written as DNA, the CDR3 is TGTGCCAGCAGCTTGTCGGGCGGGGAAGCCTACGAGCAGTACTTC. The full variable domain, with the rest looked up from reference TRBV5-5 and TRBJ2-7, is DAGVTQSPTHLIKTRGQQVTLRCSPISGHKSVSWYQQVLGQGPQFIFQYYEKEERGRGNFPDRFSARQFPNYSSELNVNALLLGDSALYLCASSLSGGEAYEQYFGPGTRLTVT.

The rearrangement links TRBV7-2 to TRBJ2-1; the match to TRBD1 covers 7 bases. Germline CDR1 and CDR2: SGHTA and FQGNSA. CDR3 size: 17 residues. With 2 bases clipped from V and 9 bases from J, the junction kept 16 bases outside the gene matches. The CDR3, as DNA: TGTGCCAGCAGCTTACCCCGCAGGGGGATTAATTCTGGTGAGCAGTTCTTC. Its translation is CASSLPRRGINSGEQFF.

The rearrangement uses TRBV9 and TRBJ1-2; TRBD1 agrees at 7 bases. The CDR3 loop spans 15 amino acids. The germline gives CDR1 SGDLS, CDR2 YYNGEE. Trimming removed 0 bases from V and 8 bases from J; junction bases left unmatched: 10. DNA of the CDR3: TGTGCCAGCAGCGTAGACCGGACAGGTCTCTTGGGCTACACCTTC. This codes for CASSVDRTGLLGYTF.

The chain has TRBV4-2 and TRBJ1-1; unclear D gene. V was trimmed by 4 bases and J by 6 bases, leaving 15 bases between them. Germline V gene lookup returns CDR1 LGHNA and CDR2 YNFKEQ. This CDR3 region has 14 residues. In DNA, the CDR3 is TGTGCCAGCAGCCCACGCACTGCCGCGCCTGAAGCTTTCTTT. Translating it yields CASSPRTAAPEAFF.

This clone was seen just once. The V call is TRBV9, the J call TRBJ2-7; D uncertain. Germline assignment: CDR1 SGDLS and CDR2 YYNGEE. The CDR3 runs 13 residues. Between the trimmed V and J ends, which lost 0 bases and 1 base, there was a span of 5 bases. The CDR3 region has the DNA TGTGCCAGCAGCGTAGACATTTCCTACGAGCAGTACTTC. It translates to CASSVDISYEQYF.

V gene TRBV7-9 combines with J gene TRBJ2-7, with D perhaps matching TRBD2 (6 bases). The germline V and J ends were trimmed by 0 bases and 2 bases, with 11 bases remaining between them. This CDR3 has 15 amino acids. CDR1 and CDR2 from the germline V gene are SEHNR and FQNEAQ (reference sequence). The CDR3 sequence: CASSLAGEAAYEQYF. Written as DNA, the CDR3 is TGTGCCAGCAGCTTAGCGGGGGAGGCGGCCTACGAGCAGTACTTC. The full variable domain, its missing parts supplied by reference TRBV7-9 and TRBJ2-7, is DTGVSQNPRHKITKRGQNVTFRCDPISEHNRLYWYRQTLGQGPEFLTYFQNEAQLEKSRLLSDRFSAERPKGSFSTLEIQRTEQGDSAMYLCASSLAGEAAYEQYFGPGTRLTVT.

The rearrangement links TRBV9 to TRBJ2-5; 8 positions agree with TRBD2. V lost 0 bases and J lost 1; bases outside the gene matches: 8. The CDR3 sequence is 17 residues long. Germline V gives CDR1 SGDLS, CDR2 YYNGEE. CDR3 DNA: TGTGCCAGCAGCGTAGGTTCAAGCGGGGGCACCCAAGAGACCCAGTACTTC. Translated: CASSVGSSGGTQETQYF. Full variable domain (outside the CDR3, taken from reference TRBV9 and TRBJ2-5): DSGVTQTPKHLITATGQRVTLRCSPRSGDLSVYWYQQSLDQGLQFLIQYYNGEERAKGNILERFSAQQFPDLHSELNLSSLELGDSALYFCASSVGSSGGTQETQYFGPGTRLLVL.

The CDR3 is CASSHSDTQYF. The DNA of the CDR3 is TGTGCCAGCAGCCACTCAGATACGCAGTATTTT. The V gene is TRBV14, the J gene TRBJ2-3; D unresolved. The CDR3 runs 11 residues. With 3 bases removed from V and 4 bases from J, the gap between germline ends came to 2 bases. CDR1 is SGHDN and CDR2 is FVKESK in the germline V gene.

The chain uses TRBV25-1 and TRBJ1-1, with D unresolved. The CDR3 length is 13 residues. Trimming pared 2 bases from V and 0 bases from J, leaving 4 bases between. Germline CDR1 and CDR2: MGHDK and SYGVNS. CDR3 DNA: TGTGCCAGCAGTGAACAGTTGAACACTGAAGCTTTCTTT. Translated: CASSEQLNTEAFF.

The CDR3 spells CASSQDRTGLTNSPLHF. CDR3 bases: TGCGCCAGCAGCCAAGATCGAACAGGGCTCACTAATTCACCCCTCCACTTT. The V and J genes are TRBV4-3 and TRBJ1-6, with D perhaps TRBD1 (6 bases). This CDR3 comprises 17 residues. Trimming removed 0 bases from V and 6 bases from J, with 15 bases in between. Germline values: CDR1 LGHNA, CDR2 YSLEER.

This sequence joins TRBV10-3 and TRBJ1-6, with 7 nucleotides matching TRBD1. This CDR3 region has 15 residues. Per germline, CDR1 ENHRY and CDR2 SYGVKD. V was pared by 10 bases and J by 6 bases, with 12 bases of the junction left unmatched. The CDR3 loop is CATHRDSIRNSPLHF. The CDR3 region has the DNA TGTGCCACGCATCGGGACAGCATTCGTAATTCACCCCTCCACTTT.

V gene TRBV24-1 combines with J gene TRBJ1-5, with TRBD1 identical over 8 bases. Germline V CDR1 and CDR2: KGHDR, SFDVKD. The CDR3 is 17 amino acids. V gave up 5 bases and J gave up 5 bases; unmatched junction bases: 13. The CDR3 region is CATSALPDRVRDQPQHF. DNA of the CDR3: TGTGCCACCAGTGCTCTTCCGGACAGGGTAAGGGATCAGCCCCAGCATTTT.

The chain carries TRBV5-1 and TRBJ1-6; D is ambiguous. Trimming removed 2 bases at V and 7 bases at J, with 10 bases between. This CDR3 region has 14 residues. Germline V lookup: CDR1 SGHRS, CDR2 YFSETQ. CDR3 loop: CASSFDKPNSPLHF. For the CDR3, the DNA is TGCGCCAGCAGCTTTGACAAGCCCAATTCACCCCTCCACTTT.

This chain connects TRBV20-1 to TRBJ1-4, with D possibly matching TRBD1 (5 bases). In germline, CDR1 is DFQATT, CDR2 SNEGSKA (reference sequence). The CDR3 runs to 13 residues. Trimming stripped 3 bases from V and 5 bases from J, with 10 bases between. The chain's CDR3 is CSASWSGNEKLFF. DNA for the CDR3: TGCAGTGCTAGTTGGTCAGGGAATGAAAAACTGTTTTTT.

This chain links TRBV14 with TRBJ2-2; a weak D match, TRBD1 (6 bases). Deletions cut 4 bases from V and 1 base from J, with 10 bases between. CDR3 size: 15 residues. CDR1 SGHDN and CDR2 FVKESK come from the germline V gene. DNA for the CDR3: TGTGCCAGCAGCCGTACCAGGGGGAACACCGGGGAGCTGTTTTTT. Translation: CASSRTRGNTGELFF.

The CDR3 nucleotides are TGCGCCAGCAGCCAAGATACGGGACAGGGGCATCCGAACACCATATATTTT. This sequence encodes CASSQDTGQGHPNTIYF. The genes are TRBV4-3 and TRBJ1-3; 10 nucleotides align to TRBD1. The V gene's germline CDR1 is LGHNA and CDR2 YSLEER. V lost 0 bases, J lost 7 bases, and 9 bases stayed unmatched. CDR3 length: 17 residues.